These T cell receptor beta chains were read from a single sample in a study of control samples from healthy donors and cancer patients. TCRdb keeps only in-frame clones here, not all; method: immunoSEQ multiplex PCR. The sample yields about 31,000 clones, approximately 93% seen once. The sequencing input was blood. These TCRs come from a man aged 60 to 69 in good health. Both conserved end residues are part of each CDR3. Fields, in order: clone size, D gene, V gene, J gene, CDR3 DNA, CDR3 protein. D genes are given only for firm matches. Where a row states a size, it is once, few, many or the class of an expanded clone; other rows omit it.

>-|-|TRBV9|TRBJ1-2
TGTGCCAGCAGCGTAGGGGCAGAGACTAACTATGGCTACACCTTC
CASSVGAETNYGYTF
>-|-|TRBV19|TRBJ2-6
TGTGCCAGTAGTCCCGGCCACCACTCTGGGGCCAACGTCCTGACTTTC
CASSPGHHSGANVLTF
>-|-|TRBV29-1|TRBJ2-1
TGCAGCGCCCGCGGGGGCATAAACAATGAGCAGTTCTTC
CSARGGINNEQFF
>once|-|TRBV11-2|TRBJ2-1
TGTGCCAGCAGCCCCGAATGGGGGGGCGGGTACAATGAGCAGTTCTTC
CASSPEWGGGYNEQFF
>-|-|TRBV6-2/TRBV6-3|TRBJ1-2
TGTGCCAGCAGTTACATTTCCGGGTACCATGGCTACACCTTC
CASSYISGYHGYTF
>-|TRBD1|TRBV19|TRBJ1-5
TGTGCCAGTGACAGGGGTAATCAGCCCCAGCATTTT
CASDRGNQPQHF
>-|-|TRBV27|TRBJ2-2
TGTGCCAGCAGTCTATACAGGGTGGTTGCCGGGGAGCTGTTTTTT
CASSLYRVVAGELFF
>-|-|TRBV7-2|TRBJ2-2
TGTGCCAGCAGCTTAGCTGGGGGGACATATAACACCGGGGAGCTGTTTTTT
CASSLAGGTYNTGELFF
>-|-|TRBV6-6|TRBJ2-7
TGTGCCAGCAACTATATAAACTCCTACGAGCAGTACTTC
CASNYINSYEQYF
>-|-|TRBV2|TRBJ1-5
TGTGCCAGCAGTCCCAACGGGTTTCGGCAGCCCCAGCATTTT
CASSPNGFRQPQHF
>-|TRBD1|TRBV29-1|TRBJ1-1
TGCAACGCCAGGACAGGGGGCTTAACTGAAGCTTTCTTT
CNARTGGLTEAFF
>-|TRBD1|TRBV10-3|TRBJ1-2
TGTGCCAACCATGGACAGGGGACCAACTATGGCTACACCTTC
CANHGQGTNYGYTF
>-|TRBD2|TRBV5-1|TRBJ2-1
TGCGCCAGCACTAGCGGGGGGGTTGAGCAGTTCTTC
CASTSGGVEQFF
>once|-|TRBV29-1|TRBJ1-3
TGCAGCGTTGAGGACTTCCCTGGAAACACCATATATTTT
CSVEDFPGNTIYF
>-|-|TRBV6-5|TRBJ2-7
TGTGCCAGCACTCGTGGGGCCCAATCCTACGAGCAGTACTTC
CASTRGAQSYEQYF
>-|-|TRBV10-2|TRBJ1-1
TGCGCCAGCAGTGAGAAGAGGACAGTGAACACTGAAGCTTTCTTT
CASSEKRTVNTEAFF
>-|-|TRBV19|TRBJ1-2
TGTGCCAGTATTGAGGGGGGGGGTAACTATGGCTACACCTTC
CASIEGGGNYGYTF
>-|-|TRBV11-1|TRBJ2-3
TGTGCCAGCAGCTTCGGGTTTGCCACAGATACGCAGTATTTT
CASSFGFATDTQYF
>-|-|TRBV6-5|TRBJ1-1
TGTGCCAGCGCGGCGCGGGTGTGGACTGAAGCTTTCTTT
CASAARVWTEAFF
>once|-|TRBV15|TRBJ1-6
TGTGCCACCAGCAACAGGGTGGGGAATTCACCCCTCCACTTT
CATSNRVGNSPLHF
>-|-|TRBV4-3|TRBJ2-2
TGCGCCAGCAGCCAAGAAGGCCTCACCGGGGAGCTGTTTTTT
CASSQEGLTGELFF
>-|-|TRBV6-5|TRBJ1-1
TGTGCCAGCAGTTACCGCGAGGGGAACACTGAAGCTTTCTTT
CASSYREGNTEAFF
>once|-|TRBV7-2|TRBJ1-3
TGTGCCAGCAGCTCCGACAGATACACCATATATTTT
CASSSDRYTIYF
>-|TRBD1|TRBV6-5|TRBJ1-1
TGTGCCAGCAGGAGCAGGGGGCAGAACACTGAAGCTTTCTTT
CASRSRGQNTEAFF
>-|TRBD1|TRBV7-9|TRBJ1-1
TGTGCCAGCAGTGGACAGGGAGGGAACACTGAAGCTTTCTTT
CASSGQGGNTEAFF
>-|-|TRBV5-1|TRBJ1-2
TGCGCCAGCAGCTTGGAACCTGACTATGGCTACACCTTC
CASSLEPDYGYTF
>once|-|TRBV5-5|TRBJ1-5
TGTGCCAGCAGCTTGGTCCTCCTCCCCTTCAATCAGCCCCAGCATTTT
CASSLVLLPFNQPQHF
>-|-|TRBV29-1|TRBJ1-2
TGCAGCGTTGAAGCGTATGGTAGCGGCTACACCTTC
CSVEAYGSGYTF
>-|-|TRBV4-3|TRBJ1-2
TGCGCCAGCAGCCAAGTACCGGGAACCTTTTTAGACTATGGCTACACCTTC
CASSQVPGTFLDYGYTF
>-|-|TRBV6-5|TRBJ1-4
TGTGCCAGCAATTCCGGGAATTCCGAAAAACTGTTTTTT
CASNSGNSEKLFF
>-|TRBD2|TRBV7-2|TRBJ2-7
TGTGCCAGCAGACCCGGGACTAGCGGGGGCCACGAGCAGTACTTC
CASRPGTSGGHEQYF
>-|-|TRBV4-1|TRBJ2-2
TGCGCCAGCAGCCTCGTTGAAGGGGGGGCTGGCGGGGAGCTGTTTTTT
CASSLVEGGAGGELFF
>-|-|TRBV12-3/TRBV12-4|TRBJ2-7
TGTGCCAGCACTCTGACAAACTCCTACGAGCAGTACTTC
CASTLTNSYEQYF
>-|-|TRBV19|TRBJ2-1
TGTGCCAGTAGTCTCGGGACACGCCCACCGTACAATGAGCAGTTCTTC
CASSLGTRPPYNEQFF
>once|-|TRBV7-7|TRBJ1-3
TGTGCCAGCAGCTCGGGGACAAGGCCGGTTCACTTTCCTCATGACACCATATATTTT
CASSSGTRPVHFPHDTIYF
>-|TRBD2|TRBV6-2/TRBV6-3|TRBJ2-3
TGTGCCAGCAGTTACGGGACTAGCGGGAACACAGATACGCAGTATTTT
CASSYGTSGNTDTQYF
>-|TRBD2|TRBV9|TRBJ2-3
TGTGCCAGCAGCGTAGTAGCGGGGGGCACAGATACGCAGTATTTT
CASSVVAGGTDTQYF
>-|TRBD2|TRBV28|TRBJ2-7
TGTGCCAGCAGTGCCGGGACTAGCGGGGCCCTACCCTCCTACGAGCAGTACTTC
CASSAGTSGALPSYEQYF
>once|-|TRBV20-1|TRBJ2-3
TGCAGTGCTACGGCCTCAGATACGCAGTATTTT
CSATASDTQYF
>-|-|TRBV30|TRBJ2-1
TGTGCCGGGGGGTTTCGGGGGAAGAGCTCCTACAATGAGCAGTTCTTC
CAGGFRGKSSYNEQFF
>-|-|TRBV12-3/TRBV12-4|TRBJ2-7
TGTGCCAGCAGTTTAGCGACAGCCTACGAGCAGTACTTC
CASSLATAYEQYF
>-|TRBD1|TRBV27|TRBJ1-1
TGTGCCAGCAGTCCCGGGACAGGATTATTGAACACTGAAGCTTTCTTT
CASSPGTGLLNTEAFF
>-|-|TRBV15|TRBJ2-5
TGTGCCACCAGCCGGCGAGTGAGCATGGGAGAAGAGACCCAGTACTTC
CATSRRVSMGEETQYF
>-|-|TRBV6-2/TRBV6-3|TRBJ1-1
TGTGCCAGCAGTTACTCGAATCCAGGGAAAAACACTGAAGCTTTCTTT
CASSYSNPGKNTEAFF